The clone carrying this T cell receptor beta chain was picked up many times. Its antigen is unknown. The sample originates from a study of T cells after yellow fever vaccination. Overall study results and limits: Reappearance after the booster was observed for most primary-vaccination clones (96% CD4, roughly 90% CD8).

One entry per CDR3 protein results from TCRdb running MiXCR on the 5' RACE reads. The sample comprises hundreds of thousands of distinct CDR3 sequences, under 15% of which are singletons, and 3.2% rests with the top ten. V was clipped by 6 bases and J by 5 bases, with 10 bases between them. The CDR3 spans 12 residues. The sample consisted of CD4+ T cells sorted from PBMCs, taken 15 days after the yellow fever booster vaccination. The chain is built from TRBV12-3 or TRBV12-4 and TRBJ1-2; D is uncertain. The source of this sequence is a young man who received the YFV17D yellow fever vaccine. The chain's CDR3 is CASSPGSYGYTF. The CDR3 DNA sequence: TGTGCCAGCAGCCCGGGATCTTATGGCTACACCTTC.